Following are 30 T cell receptor beta chains from one sample sequenced in a study of T cells expressing NK-cell markers. From the 5' RACE reads, TCRdb lists one entry per CDR3 protein and no DNA. Its clone listing holds 250,000 to 300,000 distinct CDR3 sequences. The source material was blood T cells: a sorted CD56 or NKG2C T cell subset, CD4+ or CD8+ T cells, or bulk PBMC T cells (not recorded which). These receptors came from a young man in good health.

V usage is TRBV7-2 and J usage is TRBJ1-2; the D call of TRBD1 rests on TCRdb alone, since no DNA is present to check it. CDR1 and CDR2 from the germline V gene are SGHTA and FQGNSA. There are 14 residues in the CDR3. This CDR3 reads CASSSHGTIYGYTF.

The chain is built from TRBV29-1 and TRBJ2-2; TCRdb reports TRBD1, a call that lacks DNA to check it against. Per the germline V gene, CDR1 is SQVTM and CDR2 is ANQGSEA. The length of the CDR3 is 16 residues. The CDR3 is CSFDPGRTGNTGELFF.

V is TRBV6-5 and J is TRBJ2-3. In germline, CDR1 is MNHEY, CDR2 SVGAGI. The CDR3 covers 15 residues. CDR3 amino acids: CASSYRFSSTDTQYF.

This chain uses TRBV7-8 with TRBJ1-1. The CDR3 sequence is 16 residues long. Germline loops: CDR1 SGHVS, CDR2 FQNEAQ. CDR3 sequence: CASSLRDRGSNTEAFF.

V is TRBV6-2 or TRBV6-3 and J is TRBJ2-2; the TCRdb D gene call, TRBD1, has no DNA to confirm it. CDR1 MNHEY and CDR2 SVGEGT come from the germline V gene. This CDR3 contains 13 residues. CDR3 region: CASYRGATGELFF.

The V and J genes are TRBV7-6 and TRBJ2-5; TCRdb's D call, TRBD2, is unchecked because there is no DNA. The CDR3 has 15 residues. In germline, CDR1 is SGHVS, CDR2 FNYEAQ. The CDR3 reads CASSLLREGRETQYF. Together with reference TRBV7-6 and TRBJ2-5, the CDR3 gives the full variable domain: GAGVSQSPRYKVTKRGQDVALRCDPISGHVSLYWYRQALGQGPEFLTYFNYEAQQDKSGLPNDRFSAERPEGSISTLTIQRTEQRDSAMYRCASSLLREGRETQYFGPGTRLLVL.

The V and J genes are TRBV19 and TRBJ1-2; with no DNA, the TCRdb D assignment of TRBD1 cannot be verified. CDR3 length: 15 amino acids. Germline V CDR1 and CDR2: LNHDA, SQIVND (reference sequence). The CDR3 loop is CASSSQRDSTYGYTF.

The chain has TRBV12-3 or TRBV12-4 and TRBJ1-4. The length of the CDR3 is 12 residues. The CDR3 loop reads CASRRGLKKLFF.

The chain carries TRBV12-3 or TRBV12-4 and TRBJ2-5; TCRdb calls TRBD1, which cannot be checked without DNA. This CDR3 contains 13 residues. CDR3 sequence reads: CASSLDNLGTQYF.

The chain joins TRBV20-1 to TRBJ2-5. Germline CDR1 is DFQATT and CDR2 is SNEGSKA (reference sequence). The CDR3 is 15 amino acids. CDR3 sequence reads: CSARDWGRGDETQYF.

The CDR3 here is CASSEGHSPEQYF. The chain is built from TRBV7-2 and TRBJ2-7; TCRdb's D gene call, TRBD1, goes unchecked for lack of DNA. Germline V gene sequence: CDR1 SGHTA, CDR2 FQGNSA. This CDR3 has 13 amino acids.

This sequence joins TRBV4-2 and TRBJ2-2; TCRdb lists TRBD2, though no DNA is available to test this call. From germline, CDR1 is LGHNA and CDR2 YNFKEQ. This CDR3 comprises 19 residues. The CDR3 is CASSQGPSGRNANTGELFF.

The chain combines TRBV20-1 with TRBJ1-5; the TCRdb call, TRBD1, lacks DNA for checking. The germline CDR1 and CDR2 sequences are DFQATT and SNEGSKA (reference sequence). The CDR3 totals 15 residues. The CDR3 reads CSARDYRGNNQPQHF.

V is TRBV5-1 and J is TRBJ2-5; the D call of TRBD2 rests on TCRdb alone, since no DNA is present to check it. This CDR3 has 14 amino acids. Germline V gene lookup returns CDR1 SGHRS and CDR2 YFSETQ. This CDR3 reads CASSLGRDAGTQYF.

The rearrangement joins TRBV7-6 to TRBJ2-1; no DNA is available, so the TRBD1 call from TCRdb remains unchecked. Germline values: CDR1 SGHVS, CDR2 FNYEAQ. This CDR3 contains 12 residues. This CDR3 is CASSLFNREQFF.

The chain couples TRBV4-1 to TRBJ1-4. Germline-derived CDR1 and CDR2 are MGHRA and YSYEKL. The CDR3 runs to 16 residues. The CDR3 reads CASSPVWWVGNEKLFF.

The rearrangement links TRBV6-2 or TRBV6-3 to TRBJ2-3; TCRdb's D gene call, TRBD2, goes unchecked for lack of DNA. The CDR3 covers 14 residues. CDR1 is MNHEY, CDR2 SVGEGT, per germline. The CDR3 here is CASKWASDTDTQYF.

The chain employs TRBV12-3 or TRBV12-4 and TRBJ1-1; the D call from TCRdb, TRBD1, cannot be confirmed without DNA. The CDR3 totals 14 residues. The CDR3 loop reads CASSWDRQNTEAFF.

The chain combines TRBV20-1 with TRBJ2-1; TCRdb selects TRBD1, and the lack of DNA leaves this call unchecked. Germline V gene data show CDR1 as DFQATT and CDR2 as SNEGSKA (reference sequence). This CDR3 comprises 15 residues. The CDR3 loop reads CSYAEPPSSYNEQFF.

The V call is TRBV5-1, the J call TRBJ2-2; TCRdb returns TRBD2, unconfirmable since there is no DNA. This CDR3 region has 18 residues. Germline CDR1 is SGHRS and CDR2 is YFSETQ. The chain's CDR3 is CASSSPLAGGRGTGELFF.

The rearrangement joins TRBV12-3 or TRBV12-4 to TRBJ1-1; the TCRdb call, TRBD1, lacks DNA for checking. The CDR3 has 16 amino acids. The CDR3 sequence: CASSFGQGASDTEAFF.

This chain links TRBV24-1 with TRBJ2-1; the D call from TCRdb, TRBD2, cannot be confirmed without DNA. In germline, CDR1 is KGHDR, CDR2 SFDVKD. This CDR3 has 15 amino acids. CDR3 region: CATRSTGTSNNEQFF.

V and J are TRBV4-1 and TRBJ2-3; TCRdb picks TRBD1, but there is no DNA to check that call. The CDR3 covers 14 residues. The germline gives CDR1 MGHRA, CDR2 YSYEKL. The CDR3 sequence: CASSPRWVTDTQYF.

The chain uses TRBV23-1 and TRBJ1-5; TCRdb's D gene call, TRBD1, goes unchecked for lack of DNA. TRBV23-1 is reported as an ORF; its role is uncertain. CDR3 size: 15 residues. CDR3 loop: CASRPSGQGVEPQHF.

This rearrangement joins TRBV7-3 to TRBJ2-1; TCRdb's D call of TRBD2 is untestable without DNA. Germline CDR1 is SGHTA and CDR2 is FQGTGA. The CDR3 covers 15 residues. The CDR3 spells CASSSRTSGVDEQFF.

The gene calls are TRBV7-9 and TRBJ2-1; TCRdb reports TRBD2, a call that lacks DNA to check it against. Germline V lookup: CDR1 SEHNR, CDR2 FQNEAQ (reference sequence). The CDR3 is 14 amino acids. CDR3 amino acids: CASSGGTYYNEQFF.

V is TRBV20-1 and J is TRBJ1-1. Germline CDR1 and CDR2: DFQATT and SNEGSKA (reference sequence). This CDR3 has 14 residues. The CDR3 loop reads CSARDVRQNTEAFF.

The gene calls are TRBV12-3 or TRBV12-4 and TRBJ1-2. The CDR3 runs to 12 residues. CDR3 in amino acids: CATQPIDYGYTF.

The gene calls are TRBV12-3 or TRBV12-4 and TRBJ2-1; lacking DNA, the TRBD1 call made by TCRdb goes unchecked. This CDR3 region has 15 residues. This CDR3 reads CASSSTDSGYNEQFF.

V is TRBV27 and J is TRBJ2-7; TCRdb selects TRBD2, and the lack of DNA leaves this call unchecked. In germline, CDR1 is MNHEY, CDR2 SMNVEV (reference sequence). CDR3 length: 14 residues. The CDR3 reads CASSIPGRVGEQYF.